Below are 31 T cell receptor beta chains sequenced from a single sample in a study of control samples from healthy donors and cancer patients. Using immunoSEQ multiplex PCR, the repertoire was profiled, and TCRdb retains in-frame clones only, with some absent. In the table there are about 410,000 clones, about nine tenths of which are singletons. The sequenced sample consisted of PBMCs. Receptor source: a man in his forties with head and neck cancer.

The chain recombines TRBV5-6 with TRBJ1-1, with D possibly TRBD1 on 5 matching bases. The CDR3 has 15 residues. Germline V CDR1 and CDR2: SGHDT, YYEEEE. The germline V and J ends were trimmed by 0 bases and 4 bases, with 13 bases remaining between them. CDR3 nucleotide sequence: TGTGCCAGCAGCTTGGTGGCAGGGTTAAGCACTGAAGCTTTCTTT. Protein product: CASSLVAGLSTEAFF.

The chain links TRBV3-1 (or the pseudogene TRBV3-2) to TRBJ2-2; D might be TRBD1 (5 bases). This CDR3 spans 16 amino acids. V was trimmed by 4 bases and J by 4 bases, leaving 16 bases between them. Per the germline V gene, CDR1 is LGHDT and CDR2 is YNNKEL (reference sequence). Here the CDR3 DNA reads TGTGCCAGCAGCCCTCAGGGCCCCACCATCACCGGGGAGCTGTTTTTT. Its protein is CASSPQGPTITGELFF.

This chain connects TRBV3-1 (or the pseudogene TRBV3-2) to TRBJ1-2; D may be TRBD1 (5 bases). The V end lost 4 bases, the J end lost 1 base, and 13 bases lay between the germline ends. The CDR3 covers 15 residues. Germline values: CDR1 LGHDT, CDR2 YNNKEL (reference sequence). The CDR3 is CASSPLLDSNYGYTF. In nucleotides, the CDR3 is TGTGCCAGCAGCCCTCTACTCGACAGTAACTATGGCTACACCTTC.

This rearrangement joins TRBV4-3 to TRBJ2-2; possible D gene TRBD1, 6 bases. The CDR3 loop spans 14 amino acids. Per the germline V gene, CDR1 is LGHNA and CDR2 is YSLEER. V gave up 1 base and J gave up 6 bases, with 9 bases separating them. This chain's CDR3 is CASSQGGLAGELFF. In nucleotides, the CDR3 is TGCGCCAGCAGCCAAGGGGGGCTGGCCGGGGAGCTGTTTTTT.

This rearrangement joins TRBV30 to TRBJ1-3, with TRBD1 as a possible D gene (5 bases). This CDR3 region has 17 residues. Deletions cut 1 base from V and 0 bases from J, with 16 bases between. The V gene's germline CDR1 is GTSNPN and CDR2 SVGIG (reference sequence). CDR3 bases: TGTGCCTGGAGTGGAGATTGGGGGGAACACTCTGGAAACACCATATATTTT. Encoded protein: CAWSGDWGEHSGNTIYF. The whole variable domain, filled in from reference TRBV30 and TRBJ1-3, reads SQTIHQWPATLVQPVGSPLSLECTVEGTSNPNLYWYRQAAGRGLQLLFYSVGIGQISSEVPQNLSASRPQDRQFILSSKKLLLSDSGFYLCAWSGDWGEHSGNTIYFGEGSWLTVV.

This clone was counted only a few times. The chain has TRBV2 and TRBJ2-3; D possibly corresponds to TRBD1 (6 bases). The germline V gene encodes CDR1 SNHLY and CDR2 FYNNEI. Trimming took 5 bases from V and 4 from J, leaving 10 bases between them. CDR3 length: 13 amino acids. The CDR3: CASSKDSSDTQYF. In DNA, the CDR3 is TGTGCCAGCAGTAAGGACAGTTCAGATACGCAGTATTTT.

V gene TRBV29-1 combines with J gene TRBJ2-3, with 10 bases matching TRBD2. Germline V gives CDR1 SQVTM, CDR2 ANQGSEA. The CDR3 is 15 amino acids. V gave up 5 bases and J gave up 10 bases; unmatched junction bases: 15. CDR3 in DNA: TGCAGCGTTCCGTCTAGCGGGGGCGCCGTTCGGGCGCAGTATTTT. The encoded protein is CSVPSSGGAVRAQYF.

The gene calls are TRBV7-9 and TRBJ2-4; TRBD2 aligns across 7 bases. Germline trimming cut 1 base from V and 4 bases from J; bases unmatched to any gene: 10. CDR3 length: 17 residues. The V gene's germline CDR1 is SEHNR and CDR2 FQNEAQ (reference sequence). The CDR3 is CASSLEFPRLAKNIQYF. CDR3 in DNA: TGTGCCAGCAGCTTAGAGTTTCCGAGACTAGCTAAAAACATTCAGTACTTC.

The chain has TRBV6-1 and TRBJ1-2; D may be TRBD1 (5 bases). Germline V gene sequence: CDR1 MNHNS, CDR2 SASEGT. V was trimmed by 0 bases and J by 7 bases, leaving 15 bases between them. The CDR3 has 15 amino acids. CDR3 residues: CASSEALAGYGGYTF. In nucleotides, the CDR3 is TGTGCCAGCAGTGAAGCATTGGCAGGGTATGGTGGCTACACCTTC.

The chain recombines TRBV27 with TRBJ1-5; D call uncertain. The CDR3 has 14 residues. Germline CDR1 reads MNHEY; CDR2 reads SMNVEV (reference sequence). The V and J ends lost 6 bases and 0 bases respectively, with 9 bases between them. The CDR3 coding sequence is TGTGCCAGCAGGGGAGGATATAGCAATCAGCCCCAGCATTTT. As protein: CASRGGYSNQPQHF.

The gene calls are TRBV29-1 and TRBJ1-2, with TRBD1 matching over 10 bases. The CDR3 contains 13 residues. V lost 4 bases and J lost 8; bases outside the gene matches: 7. CDR1 is SQVTM and CDR2 is ANQGSEA in the germline V gene. The CDR3 DNA reads as TGCAGCGTTGTTGACAGGGGGCGTCGAGGCTACACCTTC. It codes for CSVVDRGRRGYTF.

V gene TRBV3-1 (or the pseudogene TRBV3-2) combines with J gene TRBJ1-1, with D perhaps TRBD1 (5 bases). The CDR3 has 14 residues. The V gene's germline CDR1 is LGHDT and CDR2 YNNKEL (reference sequence). V lost 8 bases, J lost 5 bases, and 18 bases lay in between. This chain's CDR3 is CASGQDTLGTEAFF. The CDR3, as DNA: TGTGCCAGCGGACAAGACACCCTCGGGACTGAAGCTTTCTTT.

V is TRBV9 and J is TRBJ1-5, with D maybe TRBD1 (6 bases). Between the trimmed V and J ends, which lost 4 bases and 2 bases, there was a span of 13 bases. The germline V gene has CDR1 SGDLS and CDR2 YYNGEE. The CDR3 has 15 residues. The CDR3 loop is CASSTTDSGNQPQHF. The CDR3 DNA follows: TGTGCCAGCAGCACGACGGACAGTGGCAATCAGCCCCAGCATTTT.

The gene calls are TRBV20-1 and TRBJ1-5; possibly TRBD1 for D (5 bases). V gave up 3 bases and J gave up 9 bases, with 12 bases separating them. The CDR3 spans 12 residues. Germline V gives CDR1 DFQATT, CDR2 SNEGSKA (reference sequence). The CDR3 DNA follows: TGCAGTGCTAGTCCGGGGGGAGGGCCCCAGCATTTT. Its protein is CSASPGGGPQHF.

The V gene is TRBV7-3, the J gene TRBJ2-1; D is ambiguous. This CDR3 is 16 amino acids long. Germline V lookup: CDR1 SGHTA, CDR2 FQGTGA. V was clipped by 0 bases and J by 2 bases, with 11 bases between them. DNA of the CDR3: TGTGCCAGCAGCTTAACGGGGTCTAGACCCTACAATGAGCAGTTCTTC. This translates into CASSLTGSRPYNEQFF.

This chain connects TRBV6-5 to TRBJ1-5, with D hard to call. Germline assignment: CDR1 MNHEY and CDR2 SVGAGI. The V end was cut by 4 bases, the J end by 9 bases, with 13 bases between. CDR3 length: 13 residues. The CDR3 region is CASSSYSSSPQHF. In DNA form, the CDR3 reads TGTGCCAGCAGTTCGTATTCCTCCTCGCCCCAGCATTTT.

V usage is TRBV4-1 and J usage is TRBJ1-2; D not resolved. The CDR3 extends over 15 amino acids. V lost 4 bases, J lost 2 bases, and 14 bases lay in between. Germline V gives CDR1 MGHRA, CDR2 YSYEKL. The CDR3 spells CASSLVLLGNYGYTF. CDR3 DNA: TGCGCCAGCAGCCTGGTGCTTTTGGGGAACTATGGCTACACCTTC.

V gene TRBV28 combines with J gene TRBJ1-5, with TRBD1 matching over 8 bases. V was clipped by 5 bases and J by 4 bases; unmatched bases: 7. In germline, CDR1 is MDHEN, CDR2 SYDVKM. The CDR3 sequence is 15 residues long. CDR3 in amino acids: CASSAPRGRNQPQHF. The CDR3 nucleotides read TGTGCCAGCAGTGCCCCCAGGGGGCGGAATCAGCCCCAGCATTTT.

This chain uses TRBV10-3 with TRBJ2-6; maybe TRBD1 (5 bases). There are 15 residues in the CDR3. V dropped 6 bases and J dropped 2 bases, with 11 bases sitting between them. Germline values: CDR1 ENHRY, CDR2 SYGVKD. DNA for the CDR3: TGTGCCATCAGCGCCGACAGTCCTGGGGCCAACGTCCTGACTTTC. This gives the protein CAISADSPGANVLTF.

This clone was detected only once. The V gene is TRBV7-2, the J gene TRBJ2-2, with D uncertain. CDR3 size: 14 residues. CDR1 and CDR2 from the germline V gene are SGHTA and FQGNSA. The V end was cut by 3 bases, the J end by 4 bases, with 9 bases between. CDR3 coding DNA: TGTGCCAGCAGCTTCCGGGCCCCCACCGGGGAGCTGTTTTTT. Protein: CASSFRAPTGELFF.

This chain uses TRBV5-1 with TRBJ2-7; D might be TRBD2 (5 bases). The CDR3 spans 15 residues. Germline V gene data show CDR1 as SGHRS and CDR2 as YFSETQ. Between the trimmed V and J ends, which lost 0 bases and 3 bases, there was a span of 13 bases. The CDR3 here is CASSLVAGRNYEQYF. In DNA, the CDR3 is TGCGCCAGCAGCTTGGTCGCGGGTAGAAACTACGAGCAGTACTTC. Filled out from reference TRBV5-1 and TRBJ2-7, the complete variable domain reads KAGVTQTPRYLIKTRGQQVTLSCSPISGHRSVSWYQQTPGQGLQFLFEYFSETQRNKGNFPGRFSGRQFSNSRSEMNVSTLELGDSALYLCASSLVAGRNYEQYFGPGTRLTVT.

The chain carries TRBV5-1 and TRBJ1-6, with TRBD1 as a possible D gene (6 bases). V dropped 2 bases and J dropped 3 bases, with 12 bases sitting between them. CDR3 length equals 16 residues. Looked up from germline, CDR1 is SGHRS and CDR2 is YFSETQ. The chain's CDR3 is CASSFNTGNYNSPLHF. CDR3 bases: TGCGCCAGCAGCTTCAACACAGGGAACTATAATTCACCCCTCCACTTT.

The chain uses TRBV5-6 and TRBJ2-7; possibly TRBD2 for D (6 bases). Between the trimmed V and J ends, which lost 0 bases and 7 bases, there was a span of 8 bases. CDR1 and CDR2 (germline): SGHDT, YYEEEE. The CDR3 loop spans 12 amino acids. Here the CDR3 DNA reads TGTGCCAGCAGCTTGGGCGGGGAAGAGCAGTACTTC. Translated, it gives CASSLGGEEQYF.

This clone was recorded a few times. The V call is TRBV10-3, the J call TRBJ2-7; tentative D call: TRBD2 (6 bases). Germline lookup yields CDR1 ENHRY and CDR2 SYGVKD. The CDR3 is 12 residues long. V dropped 4 bases and J dropped 5 bases, with 9 bases sitting between them. The DNA of the CDR3 is TGTGCCATCAGTGTTGGCGGGAACGAGCAGTACTTC. Protein: CAISVGGNEQYF.

The rearrangement uses TRBV5-1 and TRBJ2-2; TRBD1 agrees at 10 bases. The CDR3 spans 19 residues. The J segment lost 3 bases and the V segment lost 2 bases, leaving 13 bases of the junction unmatched. Germline V lookup: CDR1 SGHRS, CDR2 YFSETQ. The CDR3 DNA is TGCGCCAGCAGCTTAAGGTGGCCCGGGGACAGGGGCGACACCGGGGAGCTGTTTTTT. Encoded protein: CASSLRWPGDRGDTGELFF.

In its sample, this clone was seen once. This sequence joins TRBV29-1 and TRBJ2-7; D assignment may be TRBD1 or TRBD2 (6 bases each). The germline V gene encodes CDR1 SQVTM and CDR2 ANQGSEA. The ends were cut back, 3 bases at V and 6 bases at J, with 9 bases in the middle. The CDR3 length is 11 residues. CDR3 sequence reads: CSVEEGGEQYF. CDR3 sequence (DNA): TGCAGCGTTGAGGAGGGGGGCGAGCAGTACTTC.

The V call is TRBV2, the J call TRBJ2-7; no firm D call. The V and J ends lost 7 bases and 3 bases respectively, with 7 bases between them. The CDR3 loop spans 11 amino acids. Per germline, CDR1 SNHLY and CDR2 FYNNEI. For the CDR3, the DNA is TGTGCCAGCAAATCAGTCTACGAGCAGTACTTC. As protein: CASKSVYEQYF.

The genes are TRBV28 and TRBJ1-2; D perhaps matches TRBD1 (5 bases). The CDR3 sequence is 13 residues long. Trimming took off 5 bases at V and 5 bases at J, with 12 bases between the two ends. Germline CDR1 is MDHEN and CDR2 is SYDVKM. The CDR3 reads CASSIGTGYGYTF. As DNA, the CDR3 is TGTGCCAGCAGTATTGGGACTGGTTATGGCTACACCTTC.

J is TRBJ1-5 and V is TRBV11-2, with 7 nucleotides matching TRBD1. CDR1 SGHAT and CDR2 FQNNGV come from the germline V gene. V shed 3 bases and J 0 bases; nucleotides not matched to a gene: 2. The CDR3 is 15 amino acids. The CDR3 DNA sequence: TGTGCCAGCAGCTTTGACAGGGATAGCAATCAGCCCCAGCATTTT. This encodes CASSFDRDSNQPQHF.

This chain joins TRBV2 and TRBJ2-7; possibly TRBD1 or TRBD2 for D (5 bases each). V was cut by 4 bases and J by 7 bases, with 14 bases left in between. The CDR3 runs to 13 residues. Looked up from germline, CDR1 is SNHLY and CDR2 is FYNNEI. The CDR3 loop reads CASSGSRGWEQYF. The CDR3 region has the DNA TGTGCCAGCAGTGGAAGTCGGGGCTGGGAGCAGTACTTC.

V usage is TRBV20-1 and J usage is TRBJ2-2; D is unresolved. Trimming left V 3 bases short and J 3 bases short, with 17 bases between. Per germline, CDR1 DFQATT and CDR2 SNEGSKA (reference sequence). The CDR3 spans 16 residues. This CDR3 is CSASAMVGSYTGELFF. The CDR3, as DNA: TGCAGTGCTAGTGCAATGGTGGGCAGCTACACCGGGGAGCTGTTTTTT.